This T cell receptor (beta chain) was recovered during a study of cytomegalovirus exposure and HLA in healthy donors. Whole-study results and caveats: In a later analysis, TCR beta V- and J-gene trimming was associated with a missense DCLRE1C variant. Sequencing likely produced, as an artifact, a cluster of highly shared sequence variants. It was in a later analysis that TCR association rates were seen to vary by HLA locus, highest for DRB1 and lowest for HLA-C. Among the most significant clusters, several appeared linked to common viral pathogens in a later analysis.

Germline values: CDR1 SGHVS, CDR2 FQNEAQ. Trimming shortened V by 4 bases and J by 7 bases, and 13 bases separated the two germline ends. The CDR3 contains 14 residues. Points on this clone: What it recognizes is unknown.

60 Vbeta and 13 Jbeta primers were used in PCR. Only in-frame clones appear in the TCRdb table, and some are missing; sequencing was by immunoSEQ multiplex PCR. The sample shows around 210,000 clones, approximately 85% of them seen only once. Sequences were obtained from PBMCs. The origin of this receptor is a girl aged 2 to 10 in good health and CMV-seronegative. The rearrangement uses TRBV7-8 and TRBJ1-4, with D tentatively TRBD1 (6 bases). As DNA, the CDR3 is TGTGCCAGCAGCTGGCAGGGGTTCGGTGAAAAACTGTTTTTT. It codes for CASSWQGFGEKLFF.